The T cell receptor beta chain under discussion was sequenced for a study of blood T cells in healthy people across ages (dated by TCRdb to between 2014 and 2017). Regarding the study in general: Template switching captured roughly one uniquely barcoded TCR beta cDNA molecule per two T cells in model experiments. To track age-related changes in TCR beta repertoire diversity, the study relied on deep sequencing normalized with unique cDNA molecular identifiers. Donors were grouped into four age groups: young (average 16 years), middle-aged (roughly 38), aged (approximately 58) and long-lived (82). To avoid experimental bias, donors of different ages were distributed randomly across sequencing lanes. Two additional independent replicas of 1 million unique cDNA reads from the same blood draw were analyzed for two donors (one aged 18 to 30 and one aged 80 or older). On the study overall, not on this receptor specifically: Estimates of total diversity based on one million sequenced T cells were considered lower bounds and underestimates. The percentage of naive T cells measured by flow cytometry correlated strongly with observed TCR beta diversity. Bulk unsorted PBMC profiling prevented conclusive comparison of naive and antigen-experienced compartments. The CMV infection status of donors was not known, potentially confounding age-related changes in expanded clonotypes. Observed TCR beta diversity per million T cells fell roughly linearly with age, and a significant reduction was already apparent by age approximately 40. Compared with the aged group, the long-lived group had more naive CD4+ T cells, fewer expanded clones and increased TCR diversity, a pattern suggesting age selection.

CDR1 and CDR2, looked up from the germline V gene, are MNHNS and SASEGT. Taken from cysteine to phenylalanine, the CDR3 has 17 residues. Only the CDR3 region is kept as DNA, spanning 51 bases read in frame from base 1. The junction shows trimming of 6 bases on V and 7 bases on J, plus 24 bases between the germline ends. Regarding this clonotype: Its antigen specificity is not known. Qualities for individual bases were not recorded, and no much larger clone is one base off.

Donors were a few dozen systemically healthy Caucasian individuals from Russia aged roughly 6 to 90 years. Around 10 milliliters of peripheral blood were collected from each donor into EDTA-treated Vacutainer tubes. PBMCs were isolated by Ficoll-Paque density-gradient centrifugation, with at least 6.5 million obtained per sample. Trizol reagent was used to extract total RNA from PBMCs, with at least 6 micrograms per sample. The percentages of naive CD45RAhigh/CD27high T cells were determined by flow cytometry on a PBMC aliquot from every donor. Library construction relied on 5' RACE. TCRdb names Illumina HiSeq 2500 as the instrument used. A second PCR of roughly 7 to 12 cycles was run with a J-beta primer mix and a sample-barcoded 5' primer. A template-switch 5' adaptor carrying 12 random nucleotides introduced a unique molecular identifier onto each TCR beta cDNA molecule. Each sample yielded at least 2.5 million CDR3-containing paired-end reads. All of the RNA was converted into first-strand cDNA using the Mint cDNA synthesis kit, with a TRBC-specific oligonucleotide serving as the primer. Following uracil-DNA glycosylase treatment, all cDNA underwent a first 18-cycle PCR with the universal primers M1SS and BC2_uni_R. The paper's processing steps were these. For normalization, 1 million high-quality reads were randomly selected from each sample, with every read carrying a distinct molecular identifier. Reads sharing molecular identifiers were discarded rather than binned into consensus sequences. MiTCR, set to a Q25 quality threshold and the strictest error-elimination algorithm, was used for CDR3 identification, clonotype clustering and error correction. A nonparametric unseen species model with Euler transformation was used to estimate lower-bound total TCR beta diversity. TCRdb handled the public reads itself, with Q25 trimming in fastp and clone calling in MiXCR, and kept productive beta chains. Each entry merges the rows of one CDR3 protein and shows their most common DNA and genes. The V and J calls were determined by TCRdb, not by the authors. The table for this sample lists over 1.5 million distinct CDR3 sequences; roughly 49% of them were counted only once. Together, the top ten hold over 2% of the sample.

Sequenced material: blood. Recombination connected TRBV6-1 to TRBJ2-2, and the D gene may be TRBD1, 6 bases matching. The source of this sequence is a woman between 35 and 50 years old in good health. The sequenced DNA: TGTGCCAGCAGCTGGAAGGGTGGGGGCCCTCTTGGCGGGGAGCTGTTTTTT. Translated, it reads CASSWKGGGPLGGELFF.